This entry describes one T cell receptor (beta chain). Its cognate antigen is unknown. This record belongs to a study of cytomegalovirus exposure and HLA in healthy donors. The PCR contained 60 Vbeta and 13 Jbeta primers. Original analysis: Later, 75 million to 100 million unique TCR beta chains were counted in an analysis, and 8.5 million to 13 million of them were shared. Profiled with immunoSEQ multiplex PCR; TCRdb holds only in-frame clones, not every one. V and J calls and clone size are copied from that table; D and trimming were computed from the DNA. The data contain 100,000 to 140,000 clones, 82% of them singletons. General study points: According to the study, 160 or so TCR beta chains were cytomegalovirus-associated. TCR beta V- and J-gene trimming was later associated with a missense DCLRE1C variant.

This receptor was obtained from a young man in good health and CMV-seropositive. The sample taken for sequencing was PBMCs.

The CDR3 coding sequence is TGTGCCAGCAGTGAAGAACAGAAAAACATTCAGTACTTC. Its protein is CASSEEQKNIQYF. The gene calls are TRBV2 and TRBJ2-4; D gene unclear. Per the germline V gene, CDR1 is SNHLY and CDR2 is FYNNEI. The CDR3 has 13 amino acids. Trimming cost V 1 base and J 4 bases, with 5 bases left between them.